These 27 T cell receptor beta chains were all obtained from the same sample, sequenced in a study of beta chain features in type 1 diabetes. The isolated RNA, all of it, was reverse transcribed, so expressed TCRB transcripts were what got sequenced. The repertoire was sequenced with immunoSEQ multiplex PCR; TCRdb's copy has only in-frame clones and lacks some. In the table there are 200,000 to 300,000 clones, roughly 11% of which are singletons. Their antigen targets remain unknown. Whole-study findings and limits: Patients with Type 1 diabetes showed moderately but significantly shorter TCRB CDR3s in all four CD4+ subsets.

The sequenced material came from naive CD4+ T cells from blood. Source of these receptors: a man under 40 with type 1 diabetes.

The chain's CDR3 is CASSQDARYPTGYTF. The CDR3 DNA reads TGCGCCAGCAGCCAAGACGCACGATACCCTACTGGCTACACCTTC. The V call is TRBV4-1, the J call TRBJ1-2; D not certain. Per germline, CDR1 MGHRA and CDR2 YSYEKL. The CDR3 extends over 15 amino acids. Trimming stripped 0 bases from V and 7 bases from J, with 15 bases between.

The chain combines TRBV15 with TRBJ2-7; 7 nucleotides agree with TRBD1. Germline lookup yields CDR1 LNHNV and CDR2 YYDKDF (reference sequence). This CDR3 region has 16 residues. V was clipped by 0 bases and J by 1 base; unmatched bases: 6. The CDR3 here is CATSRDVGGRSYEQYF. Here the CDR3 DNA reads TGTGCCACCAGCAGAGATGTAGGGGGCAGGTCCTACGAGCAGTACTTC.

This chain links TRBV7-2 with TRBJ2-5, with D possibly TRBD2 on 6 matching bases. This CDR3 comprises 14 residues. V was trimmed by 3 bases and J by 1 base, leaving 9 bases between them. Germline V gene sequence: CDR1 SGHTA, CDR2 FQGNSA. CDR3 DNA sequence: TGTGCCAGCAGCTTTATGGGGGGCCAAGAGACCCAGTACTTC. Translating gives CASSFMGGQETQYF.

The chain is built from TRBV12-5 and TRBJ1-5; no clear D gene. Germline V gene lookup returns CDR1 LGHNT and CDR2 FRNRAP. Trimming removed 1 base from V and 11 bases from J, with 12 bases in between. The CDR3 totals 13 residues. CDR3 DNA sequence: TGTGCTAGTGGTTTGGGGGAGCGATCCACCCAGCATTTT. Translated: CASGLGERSTQHF.

This clone showed up just a few times. V usage is TRBV2 and J usage is TRBJ2-3; TRBD2 aligns across 14 bases. The length of the CDR3 is 16 residues. Germline CDR1 SNHLY, CDR2 FYNNEI. J gave up 3 bases and V 6 bases, and 5 bases lay outside the gene matches. CDR3 loop: CASRERTSGGTDTQYF. CDR3 coding DNA: TGTGCCAGCAGAGAAAGGACTAGCGGGGGGACAGATACGCAGTATTTT. Complete variable domain (other parts from reference TRBV2 and TRBJ2-3): EPEVTQTPSHQVTQMGQEVILRCVPISNHLYFYWYRQILGQKVEFLVSFYNNEISEKSEIFDDQFSVERPDGSNFTLKIRSTKLEDSAMYFCASRERTSGGTDTQYFGPGTRLTVL.

In its sample, this clone was seen a few times. The rearrangement links TRBV9 to TRBJ2-3, with 7 bases fitting TRBD1. Per germline, CDR1 SGDLS and CDR2 YYNGEE. This CDR3 comprises 15 residues. V was pared by 3 bases and J by 2 bases, with 6 bases of the junction left unmatched. The CDR3 DNA follows: TGTGCCAGCAGCGACGGACAGGTCTCCACAGATACGCAGTATTTT. It codes for CASSDGQVSTDTQYF.

This clone was seen more than once but under ten times. The genes are TRBV7-8 and TRBJ2-7; TRBD2 matches at 12 bases. The CDR3 covers 17 residues. V lost 3 bases, J lost 3 bases, and 9 bases stayed unmatched. Germline values: CDR1 SGHVS, CDR2 FQNEAQ. The CDR3 loop reads CASSFSSGGAASYEQYF. CDR3 DNA: TGTGCCAGCAGCTTCTCTAGCGGGGGGGCCGCAAGCTACGAGCAGTACTTC.

This chain uses TRBV9 with TRBJ2-7; TRBD1 matches 8 bases. Per the germline V gene, CDR1 is SGDLS and CDR2 is YYNGEE. This CDR3 has 14 amino acids. Unmatched junction bases numbered 6, after V lost 2 bases and J lost 5 bases. The CDR3 is CASSVQGANDEQYF. The CDR3 DNA reads TGTGCCAGCAGCGTGCAGGGGGCAAACGACGAGCAGTACTTC.

This clone has a handful of counts. The rearrangement links TRBV29-1 to TRBJ2-1; 12 bases align to TRBD2. Germline CDR1 SQVTM, CDR2 ANQGSEA. J gave up 2 bases and V 1 base, and 3 bases lay outside the gene matches. This CDR3 is built from 16 residues. The CDR3: CSVEVGLAGPYNEQFF. The CDR3 DNA reads TGCAGCGTTGAAGTGGGACTAGCGGGCCCCTACAATGAGCAGTTCTTC.

The rearrangement links TRBV21-1 to TRBJ1-4; TRBD1 is the table's D call, not checked against the DNA. TRBV21-1 is a known pseudogene. This CDR3 is 17 amino acids long. The CDR3 region is CASSRTLLGVTNEKLFF. The CDR3 region has the DNA TGTGCCAGCAGCCGGACACTGCTTGGGGTAACTAATGAAAAACTGTTTTTT.

The V gene is TRBV7-9, the J gene TRBJ1-4; D is ambiguous. This CDR3 is built from 12 residues. The V end was cut by 3 bases, the J end by 8 bases, with 7 bases between. CDR1 is SEHNR, CDR2 FQNEAQ, per germline (reference sequence). The CDR3 DNA sequence: TGTGCCAGCAGCTTTGACTCGGAAAAACTGTTTTTT. Amino acid sequence: CASSFDSEKLFF.

The V gene is TRBV4-2, the J gene TRBJ2-1; D gene ambiguous. Looked up from germline, CDR1 is LGHNA and CDR2 is YNFKEQ. This CDR3 region has 13 residues. V shed 3 bases and J shed 7 bases, with 10 bases lying between them. DNA of the CDR3: TGTGCCAGCAGCCAGGATCTAGGTAATGAGCAGTTCTTC. Translating it yields CASSQDLGNEQFF.

This clone came up a few times. The genes are TRBV7-9 and TRBJ1-4, with D uncertain. Germline-derived CDR1 and CDR2 are SEHNR and FQNEAQ (reference sequence). V was cut by 3 bases and J by 8 bases, with 16 bases left in between. The CDR3 is 15 amino acids. CDR3 DNA: TGTGCCAGCAGCTTGGCCCCCGTGGGAGGGGAAAAACTGTTTTTT. It specifies CASSLAPVGGEKLFF.

This clone was counted only a few times. The chain combines TRBV7-2 with TRBJ2-1, with D uncertain. V was clipped by 2 bases and J by 5 bases, with 7 bases between them. Germline V lookup: CDR1 SGHTA, CDR2 FQGNSA. This CDR3 is 13 amino acids long. CDR3 nucleotide sequence: TGTGCCAGCAGCTTACGACGGGACAATGAGCAGTTCTTC. Translated, it gives CASSLRRDNEQFF.

V is TRBV30 and J is TRBJ1-1; D may be TRBD1 (5 bases). The V gene lost 1 base and the J gene lost 1 base, with 10 bases spanning the gap. This CDR3 has 14 amino acids. Germline values: CDR1 GTSNPN, CDR2 SVGIG (reference sequence). CDR3 amino acids: CAWSAGNWNTEAFF. The CDR3 coding sequence is TGTGCCTGGAGTGCAGGGAACTGGAACACTGAAGCTTTCTTT.

This chain links TRBV7-9 with TRBJ2-3; D is unresolved. The germline V and J ends were trimmed by 5 bases and 2 bases, with 8 bases remaining between them. This CDR3 is built from 13 residues. Germline values: CDR1 SEHNR, CDR2 FQNEAQ (reference sequence). The CDR3 here is CASSLHFTDTQYF. In DNA, the CDR3 is TGTGCCAGCAGCCTCCACTTCACAGATACGCAGTATTTT.

This clone occurred a few times. The V gene is TRBV25-1, the J gene TRBJ1-5; D remains ambiguous. The CDR3 totals 15 residues. Trimming took 4 bases from V and 0 from J, leaving 10 bases between them. Germline V lookup: CDR1 MGHDK, CDR2 SYGVNS. CDR3 DNA: TGTGCCAGCAGTGCTTCAGGATATAGCAATCAGCCCCAGCATTTT. Translation: CASSASGYSNQPQHF.

This rearrangement joins TRBV18 to TRBJ1-1; no reliable D call. Germline CDR1 reads KGHSH; CDR2 reads LQKENI. V was pared by 0 bases and J by 5 bases, with 4 bases between. The CDR3 consists of 12 residues. The CDR3 sequence: CASSPPRTEAFF. For the CDR3, the DNA is TGTGCCAGCTCACCACCGAGAACTGAAGCTTTCTTT.

In this sample, this clone turned up a few times. Other nucleotide sequences in the sample specify the same CDR3. The J gene is TRBJ1-5, the V gene TRBV7-2; D unresolved. Germline assignment: CDR1 SGHTA and CDR2 FQGNSA. The CDR3 consists of 14 residues. V dropped 2 bases and J dropped 2 bases, with 7 bases sitting between them. This chain's CDR3 is CASSLRQGNQPQHF. The CDR3 bases are TGTGCCAGCAGCTTACGTCAGGGCAATCAGCCCCAGCATTTT.

This chain uses TRBV5-1 with TRBJ2-4, with D possibly TRBD2 on 6 matching bases. The germline CDR1 and CDR2 sequences are SGHRS and YFSETQ. The CDR3 loop spans 15 amino acids. Trimming removed 2 bases from V and 1 base from J, with 10 bases in between. In nucleotides, the CDR3 is TGCGCCAGCAGCTTCGGGGGAGCCGCCAAAAACATTCAGTACTTC. It encodes CASSFGGAAKNIQYF.

This clone was observed a few times. The J gene is TRBJ2-7, the V gene TRBV7-6, with D possibly being TRBD1 (8 bases). This CDR3 is 12 amino acids long. Per the germline V gene, CDR1 is SGHVS and CDR2 is FNYEAQ. The V gene lost 3 bases and the J gene lost 9 bases, with 12 bases spanning the gap. The CDR3 spells CASSLGGTGQYF. The CDR3 DNA sequence: TGTGCCAGCAGCTTGGGGGGGACAGGGCAGTACTTC.

This clone showed up just a few times. The chain recombines TRBV5-1 with TRBJ2-3; 11 bases fit TRBD2. From germline, CDR1 is SGHRS and CDR2 YFSETQ. J lost 9 bases, V lost 4 bases, and 10 bases had no gene match. The CDR3 is 15 amino acids. The CDR3 DNA sequence: TGCGCCAGCAGCCGACTAGCGGGGACCCTCGGAACGCAGTATTTT. Encoded protein: CASSRLAGTLGTQYF.

The sample holds a few counts of this clone. This rearrangement joins TRBV7-2 to TRBJ1-3; D not certain. Per germline, CDR1 SGHTA and CDR2 FQGNSA. Trimming removed 5 bases at V and 4 bases at J, with 9 bases between. This CDR3 spans 13 amino acids. The CDR3 DNA sequence: TGTGCCAGCAGCCGGGGTATCGGAAACACCATATATTTT. Residues: CASSRGIGNTIYF.

J is TRBJ2-3 and V is TRBV15; 8 nucleotides align to TRBD1. J was trimmed by 5 bases and V by 6 bases; bases with no gene match: 4. The CDR3 totals 13 residues. The germline V gene has CDR1 LNHNV and CDR2 YYDKDF (reference sequence). As DNA, the CDR3 is TGTGCCACCAGGGTAGGACAGGGAGATACGCAGTATTTT. Translating it yields CATRVGQGDTQYF.

A few counts support this clone. J is TRBJ1-5 and V is TRBV6-5, with 9 bases that match TRBD1. Losses at the gene ends were 10 bases for V and 6 bases for J; bases not matched to a gene: 4. This CDR3 spans 12 amino acids. Germline-derived CDR1 and CDR2 are MNHEY and SVGAGI. CDR3 DNA sequence: TGTGCCACAAAACAGGGGGCTCAGCCCCAGCATTTT. It encodes CATKQGAQPQHF.

This clone was counted a few times. The genes are TRBV13 and TRBJ2-5; 8 positions agree with TRBD2. V lost 5 bases to trimming and J lost 3 bases; unmatched junction nucleotides: 8. In germline, CDR1 is PRHDT, CDR2 FYEKMQ (reference sequence). The CDR3 is made up of 15 amino acids. Here the CDR3 reads CASSRGLATKETQYF. The CDR3 DNA sequence: TGTGCCAGCAGCCGCGGACTAGCAACTAAAGAGACCCAGTACTTC.

This clone was seen more than once but under ten times. The V and J genes are TRBV9 and TRBJ2-2, with D perhaps matching TRBD1 (5 bases). The CDR3 covers 17 residues. V lost 0 bases, J lost 3 bases, and 15 bases lay in between. Germline CDR1 reads SGDLS; CDR2 reads YYNGEE. Here the CDR3 reads CASSVESPGPYTGELFF. The CDR3 DNA reads as TGTGCCAGCAGCGTAGAATCCCCAGGGCCGTACACCGGGGAGCTGTTTTTT. The full variable domain, rest sourced from reference TRBV9 and TRBJ2-2, is DSGVTQTPKHLITATGQRVTLRCSPRSGDLSVYWYQQSLDQGLQFLIQYYNGEERAKGNILERFSAQQFPDLHSELNLSSLELGDSALYFCASSVESPGPYTGELFFGEGSRLTVL.